The sequence of this T cell receptor (beta chain) was determined in a study of CD8 T cells in ankylosing spondylitis. Study results and caveats: Researchers reportedly found disease-linked clones significantly enriched in matched ankylosing spondylitis synovial fluid. In synovial fluid and blood from reactive arthritis, some motif variants were previously reported. Within peripheral blood, clones linked to disease were CD8+ and relatively rare.

This clonotype was recorded many times. Its target is unknown. V was shortened by 6 bases and J by 2 bases, with 21 bases between the two germline ends. The CDR3 has 17 amino acids. TCRdb processed the 5' RACE reads anew with MiXCR; each CDR3 protein has one entry. The sample includes about 150,000 distinct CDR3 sequences, 6% to 8.5% of them seen just once. The sequenced sample was blood, either unsorted or a sorted T cell fraction (not recorded which). The sequence was collected from a female donor with ankylosing spondylitis or in good health (not recorded which). This rearrangement joins TRBV12-3 or TRBV12-4 to TRBJ2-3; D remains unclear. The CDR3: CASRPGFMAANTDTQYF. CDR3 bases: TGTGCCAGCAGACCGGGCTTCATGGCGGCGAACACAGATACGCAGTATTTT.